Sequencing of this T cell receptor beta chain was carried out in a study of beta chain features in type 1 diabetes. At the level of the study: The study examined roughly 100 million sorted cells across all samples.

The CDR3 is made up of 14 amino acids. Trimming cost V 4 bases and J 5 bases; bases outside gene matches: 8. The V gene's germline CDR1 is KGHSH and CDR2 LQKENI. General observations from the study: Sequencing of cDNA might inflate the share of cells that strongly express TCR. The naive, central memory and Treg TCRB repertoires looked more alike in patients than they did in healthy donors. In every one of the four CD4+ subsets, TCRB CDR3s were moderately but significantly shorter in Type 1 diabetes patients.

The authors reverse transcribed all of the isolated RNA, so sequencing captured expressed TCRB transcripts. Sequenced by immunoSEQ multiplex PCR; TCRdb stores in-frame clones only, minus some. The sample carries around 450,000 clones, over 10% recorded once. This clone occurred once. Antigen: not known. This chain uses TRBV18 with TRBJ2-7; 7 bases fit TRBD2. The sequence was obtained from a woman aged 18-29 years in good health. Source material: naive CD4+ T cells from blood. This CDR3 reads CASSQLAAGDEQYF. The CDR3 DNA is TGTGCCAGCTCACAATTGGCGGCGGGAGACGAGCAGTACTTC.